The following is a T cell receptor beta chain sequence with its context. The data stem from a study of blood T cell repertoires in COVID-19. Study information: Nucleic acid was either cDNA or gDNA, and it came from T cells, B-cell-depleted T cells, or PBMCs.

Per germline, CDR1 SNHLY and CDR2 FYNNEI. This CDR3 region has 14 residues. V shed 5 bases and J shed 1 base, with 10 bases lying between them. As processed by the authors: Counts of nucleated cells, estimated from reference gene primer amplification, were obtained. The repertoire was sequenced with immunoSEQ multiplex PCR; TCRdb's copy has only in-frame clones and lacks some. V and J calls and clone size come straight from that table; D and trimming were deduced from the DNA. The sample lists about 150,000 clones, around three quarters occurring once. The rearrangement joins TRBV2 to TRBJ2-3; D possibly corresponds to TRBD2 (5 bases). The specimen sequenced was peripheral blood. The sequence derives from a man in his fifties or sixties with active or convalescent COVID-19. The CDR3 here is CASSPAAGTDTQYF. The DNA of the CDR3 is TGTGCCAGCAGTCCAGCGGCAGGCACAGATACGCAGTATTTT.